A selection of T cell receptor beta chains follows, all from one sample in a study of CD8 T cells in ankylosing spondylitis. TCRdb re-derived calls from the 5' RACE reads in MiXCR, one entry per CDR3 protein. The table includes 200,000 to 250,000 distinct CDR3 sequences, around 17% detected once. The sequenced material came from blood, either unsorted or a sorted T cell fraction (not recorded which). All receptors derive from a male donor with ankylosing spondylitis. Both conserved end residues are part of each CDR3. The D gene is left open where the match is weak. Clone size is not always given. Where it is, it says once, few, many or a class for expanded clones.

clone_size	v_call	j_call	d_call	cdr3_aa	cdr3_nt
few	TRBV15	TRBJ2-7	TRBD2	CATSVAGNPYEQYF	TGTGCCACCAGTGTAGCGGGGAATCCCTACGAGCAGTACTTC
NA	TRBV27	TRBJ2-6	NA	CASSLVPTGGANVLTF	TGTGCCAGCAGTTTAGTCCCTACGGGCGGGGCCAACGTCCTGACTTTC
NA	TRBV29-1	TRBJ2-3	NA	CSVEPSDPGDTQYF	TGCAGCGTTGAACCCAGCGATCCCGGAGATACGCAGTATTTT
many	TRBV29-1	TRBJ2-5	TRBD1	CSVPDREETQYF	TGCAGCGTGCCGGACAGGGAAGAGACCCAGTACTTC
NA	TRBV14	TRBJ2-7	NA	CASSRLGTEQYF	TGTGCCAGCAGCCGACTAGGGACCGAGCAGTACTTC
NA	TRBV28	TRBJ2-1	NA	CASSSVRGTYNEQFF	TGTGCCAGCAGTTCCGTGCGGGGGACATACAATGAGCAGTTCTTC
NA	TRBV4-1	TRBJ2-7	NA	CASSQDLHLSYEQYF	TGCGCCAGCAGCCAAGACCTTCATCTTTCCTACGAGCAGTACTTC
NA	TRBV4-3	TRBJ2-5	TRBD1	CASSPTQGAGETQYF	TGCGCCAGCAGCCCTACACAGGGGGCAGGGGAGACCCAGTACTTC
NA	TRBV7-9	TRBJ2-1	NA	CASSGDMSSYNEQFF	TGTGCCAGCAGCGGGGACATGAGCTCCTACAATGAGCAGTTCTTC
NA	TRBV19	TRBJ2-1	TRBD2	CASSLASGYAWGNEQFF	TGTGCCAGTAGTCTAGCTAGCGGTTACGCCTGGGGCAATGAGCAGTTCTTC
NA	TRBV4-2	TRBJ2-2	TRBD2	CASSQDLAGDFTGELFF	TGTGCCAGCAGCCAAGATCTCGCGGGAGACTTTACCGGGGAGCTGTTTTTT
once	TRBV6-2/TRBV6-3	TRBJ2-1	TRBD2	CASSYTLAVKQFF	TGTGCCAGCAGTTACACACTAGCGGTTAAGCAGTTCTTC
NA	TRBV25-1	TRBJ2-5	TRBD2	CASSARTSEGTQYF	TGTGCCAGCAGTGCTCGGACTAGTGAAGGGACCCAGTACTTC
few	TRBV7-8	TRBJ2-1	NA	CASSFRRWSRANEQFF	TGTGCCAGCAGCTTCCGACGGTGGTCGAGAGCGAATGAGCAGTTCTTC
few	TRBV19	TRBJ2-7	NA	CASSITGSYEQYF	TGTGCCAGTAGTATAACAGGGAGCTACGAGCAGTACTTC
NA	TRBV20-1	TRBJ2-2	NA	CSARASAGELFF	TGCAGTGCTAGAGCCTCGGCCGGGGAGCTGTTTTTT
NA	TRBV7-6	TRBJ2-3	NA	CASSTDRLTSTDTQYF	TGTGCCAGCAGCACCGACAGGCTAACTAGCACAGATACGCAGTATTTT
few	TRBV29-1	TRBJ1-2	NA	CSVPENGYTF	TGCAGCGTTCCTGAGAATGGCTACACCTTC
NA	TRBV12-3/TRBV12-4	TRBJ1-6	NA	CASSLSSPLHF	TGTGCCAGCAGTTTGTCCTCACCCCTCCACTTT
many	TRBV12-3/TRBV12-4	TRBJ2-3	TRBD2	CASSEDLAGGGTDTQYF	TGTGCCAGCAGTGAAGACTTAGCGGGAGGAGGCACAGATACGCAGTATTTT
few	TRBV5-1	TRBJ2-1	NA	CASSARMGYEQFF	TGCGCCAGCAGCGCAAGGATGGGCTATGAGCAGTTCTTC
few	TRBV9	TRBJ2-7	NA	CASSAGAPTYEQYF	TGTGCCAGCAGCGCGGGGGCGCCCACCTACGAGCAGTACTTC
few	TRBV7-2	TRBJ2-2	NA	CASSWGSVVTGELFF	TGTGCCAGCAGCTGGGGTAGCGTGGTCACCGGGGAGCTGTTTTTT
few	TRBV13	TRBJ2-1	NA	CASSFAGTFYNEQFF	TGTGCCAGCAGCTTTGCCGGGACTTTTTACAATGAGCAGTTCTTC
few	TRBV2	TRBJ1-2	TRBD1	CASRGQGAQGYTF	TGTGCCAGCAGGGGGCAGGGGGCGCAAGGCTACACCTTC
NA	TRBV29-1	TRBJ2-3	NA	CSVEDLTNSTDTQYF	TGCAGCGTTGAAGATCTAACGAATAGCACAGATACGCAGTATTTT
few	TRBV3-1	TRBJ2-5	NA	CASSARGQETQYF	TGTGCCAGCAGCGCAAGGGGGCAAGAGACCCAGTACTTC
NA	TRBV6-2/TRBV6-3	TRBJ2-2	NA	CASSYGGPGTGELFF	TGTGCCAGCAGTTACGGGGGGCCGGGGACCGGGGAGCTGTTTTTT
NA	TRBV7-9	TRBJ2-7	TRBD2	CASSLGGLAGNDQYF	TGTGCCAGCAGCTTGGGGGGACTAGCGGGAAATGATCAGTACTTC
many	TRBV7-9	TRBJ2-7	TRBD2	CASSLSLAGVHEQYF	TGTGCCAGCAGCTTAAGCCTAGCGGGGGTCCACGAGCAGTACTTC
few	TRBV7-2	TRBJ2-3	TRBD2	CASSLVAGGSTDTQYF	TGTGCCAGCAGCTTGGTAGCGGGGGGTAGCACAGATACGCAGTATTTT
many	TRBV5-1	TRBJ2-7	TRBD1	CASSFTGAHEQYF	TGCGCCAGCAGCTTTACAGGGGCCCACGAGCAGTACTTC
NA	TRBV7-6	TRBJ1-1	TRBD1	CASSAGQANTEAFF	TGTGCCAGCAGCGCGGGACAGGCGAACACTGAAGCTTTCTTT
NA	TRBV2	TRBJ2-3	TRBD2	CASSEKTSGARSTDTQYF	TGTGCCAGCAGTGAGAAAACTAGCGGGGCCCGAAGCACAGATACGCAGTATTTT
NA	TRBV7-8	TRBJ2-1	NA	CASSLLGGGALYNEQFF	TGTGCCAGCAGCTTACTTGGCGGGGGCGCCCTCTACAATGAGCAGTTCTTC
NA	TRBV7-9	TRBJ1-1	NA	CASSLLPNTEAFF	TGTGCCAGCAGCCTACTCCCAAACACTGAAGCTTTCTTT
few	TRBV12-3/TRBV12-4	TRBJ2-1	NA	CASSFGGLRDEQFF	TGTGCCAGCAGTTTTGGGGGGCTCAGGGATGAGCAGTTCTTC
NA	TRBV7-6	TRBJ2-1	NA	CASSLVPVRGEGHHNEQFF	TGTGCCAGCAGCTTAGTACCGGTCAGGGGGGAGGGCCATCACAATGAGCAGTTCTTC
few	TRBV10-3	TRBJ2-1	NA	CAISDQDSSYNEQFF	TGTGCCATCAGTGACCAGGACAGCTCCTACAATGAGCAGTTCTTC
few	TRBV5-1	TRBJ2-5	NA	CASSLEVSNQETQYF	TGCGCCAGCAGCTTGGAGGTCAGCAATCAAGAGACCCAGTACTTC
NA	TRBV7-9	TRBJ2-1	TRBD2	CASTGWREEKLFF	TGTGCCAGCACGGGTTGGCGGGAGGAGAAACTGTTCTTC
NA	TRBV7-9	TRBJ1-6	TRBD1	CASSWGQGELAPLHF	TGTGCCAGCAGCTGGGGACAGGGAGAGCTGGCACCCCTCCACTTT
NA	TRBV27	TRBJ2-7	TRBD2	CAGSRGVRAYEQYF	TGTGCCGGCTCCCGGGGGGTGCGTGCCTACGAGCAGTACTTC
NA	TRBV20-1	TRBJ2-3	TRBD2	CSALRLAGGVVDTQYF	TGCAGTGCCCTCAGACTAGCGGGGGGTGTCGTGGATACGCAGTATTTT
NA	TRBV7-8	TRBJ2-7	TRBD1	CASSLALVGTAYEQYF	TGTGCCAGCAGCTTAGCTCTCGTTGGGACAGCCTACGAGCAGTACTTC
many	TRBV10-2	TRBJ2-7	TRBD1	CASSEVLATGVGEQYF	TGCGCCAGCAGTGAGGTCCTTGCGACAGGGGTAGGAGAGCAGTACTTC
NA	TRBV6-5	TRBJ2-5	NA	CASSYFGAGETQYF	TGTGCCAGCAGTTACTTCGGGGCCGGAGAGACCCAGTACTTC
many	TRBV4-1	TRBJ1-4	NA	CASSPTPGGEKLFF	TGCGCCAGCAGCCCCACACCGGGAGGCGAAAAACTGTTTTTT
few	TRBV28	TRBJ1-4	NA	CASSFVATNEKLFF	TGTGCCAGCAGTTTTGTTGCGACTAATGAAAAACTGTTTTTT
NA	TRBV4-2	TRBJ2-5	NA	CASSQIATQETQYF	TGTGCCAGCAGCCAAATCGCAACACAAGAGACCCAGTACTTC
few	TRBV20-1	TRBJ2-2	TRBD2	CSAREARRGDTGELFF	TGCAGTGCTAGAGAAGCCAGGCGGGGGGACACCGGGGAGCTGTTTTTT
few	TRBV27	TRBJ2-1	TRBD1	CASSLGTGGLGEQFF	TGTGCCAGCAGTTTAGGGACAGGGGGCTTAGGTGAGCAGTTCTTC
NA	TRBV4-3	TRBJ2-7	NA	CASSQDRENTYEQYF	TGCGCCAGCAGCCAAGACAGGGAAAATACCTACGAGCAGTACTTC
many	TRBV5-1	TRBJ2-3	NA	CASSLIASTDTQYF	TGCGCCAGCAGCTTGATTGCTAGCACAGATACGCAGTATTTT
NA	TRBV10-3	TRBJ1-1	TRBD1	CAISEPGQGNTEAFF	TGTGCCATCAGTGAGCCGGGACAGGGGAACACTGAAGCTTTCTTT
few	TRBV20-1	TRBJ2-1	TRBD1	CSARFPGQGAVNEQFF	TGCAGTGCTAGATTTCCGGGACAGGGAGCGGTCAATGAGCAGTTCTTC
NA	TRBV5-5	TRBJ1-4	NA	CASSPSQGLWPNEKLFF	TGTGCCAGCAGCCCGTCCCAGGGGCTTTGGCCTAATGAAAAACTGTTTTTT